This T cell receptor (beta chain) was identified in a study of T cell responses to AZD1222 COVID-19 vaccine. Generated by immunoSEQ multiplex PCR, the TCRdb table keeps only in-frame clones and is missing some. Of about 190,000 clones in the sample, approximately 90% are singletons; the top ten hold roughly 0.99%. This clone was found once. Its antigen is undetermined. The length of the CDR3 is 19 residues. Losses at the gene ends were 0 bases for V and 0 bases for J; bases not matched to a gene: 7. The germline CDR1 and CDR2 sequences are MNHEY and SVGEGT. Study findings and constraints: Elevations in Spike-specific TCR breadth and depth followed administration of two AZD1222 doses. All repertoire sampling was performed exclusively after the peak T cell response. Only five or six people who got AZD1222 tested seropositive at baseline.

The rearrangement links TRBV6-2 or TRBV6-3 to TRBJ1-4; 10 positions match TRBD1. The clonotype originates from an adult in good health. The source material was peripheral blood, sampled on day 0 of AZD1222 vaccination. The CDR3 reads CASSYSTGGLYTTNEKLFF. Written as DNA, the CDR3 is TGTGCCAGCAGTTACTCGACAGGGGGCCTTTATACAACTAATGAAAAACTGTTTTTT.